This TCR beta chain was documented in a study of T cell responses to AZD1222 COVID-19 vaccine. TCRdb's table, derived via immunoSEQ multiplex PCR, lists solely in-frame clones and lacks some. The data show roughly 120,000 clones, roughly 90% seen once. This clonotype was obtained from an adult in good health. The sample in question was peripheral blood, obtained on day 0 of AZD1222 vaccination.

The CDR3 reads CATSTLSPGSTEAFF. CDR3 DNA sequence: TGTGCCACCAGCACCTTAAGCCCGGGTAGCACTGAAGCTTTCTTT. The chain links TRBV15 to TRBJ1-1; no reliable D call. This CDR3 is 15 amino acids long. Germline-derived CDR1 and CDR2 are LNHNV and YYDKDF (reference sequence). V lost 4 bases and J 4 bases, leaving 16 bases between the germline ends.